This T cell receptor (beta chain) stems from a study of T cells after yellow fever vaccination. The V and J ends lost 3 bases and 4 bases, in that order; junction bases with no gene match: 9. Germline V gene lookup returns CDR1 DFQATT and CDR2 SNEGSKA (reference sequence). This CDR3 is 17 amino acids long. MiXCR, applied by TCRdb to the 5' RACE reads, yields one record per CDR3 protein. The sample carries hundreds of thousands of distinct CDR3 sequences, approximately 13% recorded once. This sequence originates from a man under 40 who received the YFV17D yellow fever vaccine. The sample was PBMCs, taken on the day of the yellow fever booster vaccination. The V call is TRBV20-1, the J call TRBJ2-5; 15 bases fit TRBD2. The CDR3 here is CSASTGLAGGLVETQYF. The CDR3, as DNA: TGCAGTGCTAGCACCGGACTAGCGGGAGGGCTTGTAGAGACCCAGTACTTC.